This T cell receptor (beta chain) was captured by sequencing in a study of shared clonotypes between healthy human individuals. A word on this clone: Its specificity is not known.

Deletions cut 0 bases from V and 6 bases from J, with 17 bases between. CDR1 MNHEY and CDR2 SVGAGI come from the germline V gene. The CDR3 is made up of 16 amino acids. Sequencing used immunoSEQ multiplex PCR; TCRdb keeps in-frame clones, though not all of them. The sample contains some 2.1 million clones, about 94% of which appear only once. Study-level results: Rarefaction revealed incomplete sorted-subset sequencing despite large depth. Naive CD4 clonotypes overlapped across several donors at around 4.7%. Generation probabilities were higher for clonotypes shared across all four sorted-subset donors than for unshared ones. Naive subsets generally had larger estimated richness than memory subsets.

Cells designated naive CD8 were CD45RO-negative and were positively selected for CCR7, with terminally differentiated effector memory CD45RA+ cells excluded. The sample taken for sequencing was naive CD8+ T cells sorted from blood. The chain couples TRBV6-5 to TRBJ1-2; tentative D call: TRBD1 (6 bases). The TCR originated in a young man in good health. CDR3 region: CASSYSDDRSRNGYTF. The CDR3 DNA follows: TGTGCCAGCAGTTACTCGGACGACAGGTCGAGGAATGGCTACACCTTC.